This entry lists 27 T cell receptor beta chains sequenced from one sample in a study of T-cell reconstitution after alpha-beta-depleted transplantation in children. Researchers prepared the TCRbeta library using unique molecular identifiers, the study reports. TCRdb itself ran the PCR reads through MiXCR, one entry per CDR3 protein. The sample consists of 600,000 to 700,000 distinct CDR3 sequences, 16% of them appearing once. This sample comprised PBMCs from the stem cell graft donor, obtained from the stem cell graft. Receptors were obtained from a human donor who donated a stem cell graft to a child with acute myeloid leukemia.

This clonotype was found many times. The chain couples TRBV9 to TRBJ1-2; D remains ambiguous. Germline V gives CDR1 SGDLS, CDR2 YYNGEE. The V and J ends lost 3 bases and 6 bases respectively, with 6 bases between them. The CDR3 is 11 residues long. Here the CDR3 reads CASSASDGYTF. For the CDR3, the DNA is TGTGCCAGCAGCGCCAGTGATGGCTACACCTTC. Complete variable domain (other parts from reference TRBV9 and TRBJ1-2): DSGVTQTPKHLITATGQRVTLRCSPRSGDLSVYWYQQSLDQGLQFLIQYYNGEERAKGNILERFSAQQFPDLHSELNLSSLELGDSALYFCASSASDGYTFGSGTRLTVV.

This chain connects TRBV10-2 to TRBJ1-5, with D possibly TRBD1 on 5 matching bases. The CDR3 spans 15 residues. The V end was cut by 3 bases, the J end by 5 bases, with 14 bases between. Per the germline V gene, CDR1 is WSHSY and CDR2 is SAAADI. The CDR3 region is CASSDRGDAYQPQHF. The CDR3 nucleotides are TGCGCCAGCAGTGACCGGGGGGACGCCTATCAGCCCCAGCATTTT.

This clonotype was observed many times. The chain combines TRBV12-3 or TRBV12-4 with TRBJ2-1; D perhaps matches TRBD1 (6 bases). V lost 8 bases, J lost 0 bases, and 14 bases lay in between. The CDR3 has 15 amino acids. The CDR3 region is CASAQGYSSYNEQFF. CDR3 coding DNA: TGTGCCAGCGCACAGGGATATAGCTCCTACAATGAGCAGTTCTTC.

The gene calls are TRBV20-1 and TRBJ2-3, with 9 bases identical to TRBD1. CDR1 and CDR2 from the germline V gene are DFQATT and SNEGSKA (reference sequence). The ends lost 5 bases at V and 3 bases at J; junction bases unmatched: 9. This CDR3 has 15 amino acids. Written as DNA, the CDR3 is TGCAGTGCTTACCGTCCCGGGACAGGGACAGATACGCAGTATTTT. Translating it yields CSAYRPGTGTDTQYF.

In its sample, this clonotype was seen a few times. The chain has TRBV11-2 and TRBJ2-3; D remains ambiguous. V was shortened by 4 bases and J by 4 bases, with 6 bases between the two germline ends. The CDR3 has 12 residues. In germline, CDR1 is SGHAT, CDR2 FQNNGV. For the CDR3, the DNA is TGTGCCAGCAGCTCGGCCGCAGATACGCAGTATTTT. Protein: CASSSAADTQYF. Filled out from reference TRBV11-2 and TRBJ2-3, the complete variable domain reads EAGVAQSPRYKIIEKRQSVAFWCNPISGHATLYWYQQILGQGPKLLIQFQNNGVVDDSQLPKDRFSAERLKGVDSTLKIQPAKLEDSAVYLCASSSAADTQYFGPGTRLTVL.

The V and J genes are TRBV12-3 or TRBV12-4 and TRBJ1-1; D possibly corresponds to TRBD1 (5 bases). V was trimmed by 7 bases and J by 3 bases, leaving 15 bases between them. The CDR3 consists of 14 residues. CDR3 in DNA: TGTGCCAGCACCCCTGGGGGGTTAGACACTGAAGCTTTCTTT. Residues: CASTPGGLDTEAFF.

The genes are TRBV20-1 and TRBJ2-5, with 10 bases identical to TRBD2. The germline V gene encodes CDR1 DFQATT and CDR2 SNEGSKA (reference sequence). CDR3 length equals 16 residues. Trimming cost V 3 bases and J 5 bases; bases outside gene matches: 12. The CDR3: CSASLPLSGGQETQYF. The CDR3 bases are TGCAGTGCTAGTCTCCCCCTTAGCGGGGGGCAGGAGACCCAGTACTTC.

This chain connects TRBV7-2 to TRBJ2-7; TRBD1 or TRBD2 may be the D gene (5 bases each). The germline gives CDR1 SGHTA, CDR2 FQGNSA. Trimming took 2 bases from V and 2 from J, leaving 13 bases between them. CDR3 size: 15 residues. The DNA of the CDR3 is TGTGCCAGCAGCTTAAACCCGGGACCCCCCTACGAGCAGTACTTC. The encoded protein is CASSLNPGPPYEQYF. The variable domain in full, with the rest retrieved from reference TRBV7-2 and TRBJ2-7, is GAGVSQSPSNKVTEKGKDVELRCDPISGHTALYWYRQSLGQGLEFLIYFQGNSAPDKSGLPSDRFSAERTGGSVSTLTIQRTQQEDSAVYLCASSLNPGPPYEQYFGPGTRLTVT.

The CDR3 nucleotides are TGTGCCAGCAGCCAAGCGTCAGGGCACGAGCCCCAGCATTTT. Translated: CASSQASGHEPQHF. The V call is TRBV3-1, the J call TRBJ1-5, with TRBD1 as a possible D gene (5 bases). CDR1 and CDR2 (germline): LGHDT, YNNKEL (reference sequence). The CDR3 sequence is 14 residues long. The ends were cut back, 1 base at V and 8 bases at J, with 12 bases in the middle.

This clonotype was seen a handful of times. V gene TRBV4-3 combines with J gene TRBJ1-2; no firm D call. Germline CDR1 is LGHNA and CDR2 is YSLEER. The CDR3 runs 15 residues. V dropped 0 bases and J dropped 0 bases, with 8 bases sitting between them. In nucleotides, the CDR3 is TGCGCCAGCAGCCAAGAAGACGGTTCTAACTATGGCTACACCTTC. Amino acid sequence: CASSQEDGSNYGYTF.

V and J are TRBV7-2 and TRBJ2-2; tentative D call: TRBD1 (6 bases). This CDR3 contains 14 residues. Germline V gene sequence: CDR1 SGHTA, CDR2 FQGNSA. Trimming took 8 bases from V and 2 from J, leaving 12 bases between them. The CDR3: CASLKDRNTGELFF. The CDR3 DNA follows: TGTGCCAGCCTAAAGGACAGAAACACCGGGGAGCTGTTTTTT.

This clonotype was seen more than once but under ten times. The chain combines TRBV2 with TRBJ2-5, with 8 bases fitting TRBD2. Trimming at V came to 2 bases and at J to 2 bases, leaving 16 bases not matched to a gene. The CDR3 has 19 residues. Germline lookup yields CDR1 SNHLY and CDR2 FYNNEI. The CDR3 reads CASSEFRVWSGGGQETQYF. In DNA form, the CDR3 reads TGTGCCAGCAGTGAATTCCGGGTGTGGTCCGGGGGGGGACAAGAGACCCAGTACTTC.

This clonotype was counted a few times. The chain combines TRBV7-9 with TRBJ2-5; unclear D gene. Germline CDR1 SEHNR, CDR2 FQNEAQ (reference sequence). The CDR3 is 14 residues long. V was clipped by 0 bases and J by 5 bases, with 10 bases between them. The CDR3 DNA follows: TGTGCCAGCAGCTTAGCAGGAAATGATGAGACCCAGTACTTC. Its protein product is CASSLAGNDETQYF.

V usage is TRBV20-1 and J usage is TRBJ1-5; D possibly corresponds to TRBD1 (5 bases). V was clipped by 7 bases and J by 1 base, with 11 bases between them. CDR1 is DFQATT, CDR2 SNEGSKA, per germline (reference sequence). The CDR3 has 13 amino acids. The CDR3, as DNA: TGCAGTGGGGGCGGGGGGAGCAATCAGCCCCAGCATTTT. It codes for CSGGGGSNQPQHF.

The V and J genes are TRBV25-1 and TRBJ2-1, with no clear D. Looked up from germline, CDR1 is MGHDK and CDR2 is SYGVNS. The CDR3 runs 13 residues. V was shortened by 6 bases and J by 7 bases, with 13 bases between the two germline ends. CDR3 loop: CASRLGSLNEQFF. DNA of the CDR3: TGTGCCAGCAGGCTCGGCAGCCTGAATGAGCAGTTCTTC.

About this clonotype itself: A read error may explain this, as a much larger clone is one base away. The chain has TRBV20-1 and TRBJ2-7, with 11 bases matching TRBD1. The V segment lost 0 bases and the J segment 9 bases; nucleotides outside the gene matches: 10. Germline lookup yields CDR1 DFQATT and CDR2 SNEGSKA (reference sequence). This CDR3 contains 15 residues. The DNA for the CDR3 is TGCAGTGCTAGAGACACAAGGACAGGGGGCACCGGGCAGTACTTC. Its protein product is CSARDTRTGGTGQYF.

This clonotype was picked up a small number of times. The chain joins TRBV4-2 to TRBJ1-5, with 9 bases lining up with TRBD1. V trimming: 4 bases; J trimming: 7 bases; junction bases outside the gene matches: 8. The CDR3 is 15 residues long. Per germline, CDR1 LGHNA and CDR2 YNFKEQ. As DNA, the CDR3 is TGTGCCAGCAGCCGCCAACAGGGGGCTGAGCAGCCCCAGCATTTT. It yields the protein CASSRQQGAEQPQHF.

V usage is TRBV28 and J usage is TRBJ2-3, with 14 positions matching TRBD2. The CDR3 runs to 20 residues. Looked up from germline, CDR1 is MDHEN and CDR2 is SYDVKM. V was pared by 4 bases and J by 2 bases, with 14 bases of the junction left unmatched. For the CDR3, the DNA is TGTGCCAGCAGTTCTAACCCGGGACTAGCGGGGGATCGAGACACAGATACGCAGTATTTT. The encoded protein is CASSSNPGLAGDRDTDTQYF.

Many counts were recorded for this clonotype. The V gene is TRBV28, the J gene TRBJ2-5; D is unclear. Germline V CDR1 and CDR2: MDHEN, SYDVKM. This CDR3 region has 8 residues. The CDR3 region has the DNA TGTGTACTGGTGACCCAGTACTTC. It yields the protein CVLVTQYF.

As to this clonotype: This likely comes from a read error, as the CDR3 has no conserved phenylalanine or tryptophan at its end. The chain combines TRBV5-5 with TRBJ2-7; 11 bases map to TRBD1. The germline V gene encodes CDR1 SGHKS and CDR2 YYEKEE (reference sequence). The CDR3 runs to 15 residues. With 4 bases clipped from V and 2 bases from J, the junction kept 5 bases outside the gene matches. The CDR3 DNA is TGTGCCAGCAGCCCGGGACAGGGGGGGGCCTACGAGCAGTACCTC. Protein product: CASSPGQGGAYEQYL.

There are a few counts of this clonotype. J is TRBJ1-1 and V is TRBV10-3; D may be TRBD1 (6 bases). Germline V gene lookup returns CDR1 ENHRY and CDR2 SYGVKD. The germline V and J ends were trimmed by 6 bases and 4 bases, with 18 bases remaining between them. The CDR3 is 15 residues long. The CDR3 sequence: CAISPPGQRTTEAFF. CDR3 DNA: TGTGCCATCAGCCCCCCGGGACAACGGACCACTGAAGCTTTCTTT.

Note on this clonotype: At one end the junction does not follow the germline gene, possibly because of a read error. The gene calls are TRBV5-1 and TRBJ2-3; 10 bases are shared with TRBD2. CDR1 is SGHRS, CDR2 YFSETQ, per germline. The CDR3 has 16 residues. The CDR3 DNA reads as TGCGCCAGCAGCCCCGAGCGGGGGGGCGGTACAGATACGCTGTATTTT. This encodes CASSPERGGGTDTLYF.

The chain has TRBV6-1 and TRBJ1-2, with 7 bases identical to TRBD1. The V gene end was trimmed by 2 bases and the J gene end by 5 bases; junction bases not matched to a gene: 2. Germline assignment: CDR1 MNHNS and CDR2 SASEGT. The CDR3 contains 13 residues. The CDR3 protein is CASSERTGYGYTF. Here the CDR3 DNA reads TGTGCCAGCAGTGAACGGACAGGTTATGGCTACACCTTC.

The chain is built from TRBV20-1 and TRBJ2-2; TRBD2 matches at 10 bases. Trimming at V came to 2 bases and at J to 6 bases, leaving 9 bases not matched to a gene. Per germline, CDR1 DFQATT and CDR2 SNEGSKA (reference sequence). The length of the CDR3 is 16 residues. Written as DNA, the CDR3 is TGCAGTGCTAGATCCCCCGAGCGGGGGGGGGCCGGGGAGCTGTTTTTT. Translation: CSARSPERGGAGELFF.

This clonotype was observed at least ten times. J is TRBJ1-3 and V is TRBV20-1; no reliable D call. Germline V lookup: CDR1 DFQATT, CDR2 SNEGSKA (reference sequence). V was clipped by 0 bases and J by 0 bases, with 18 bases between them. The length of the CDR3 is 18 residues. The CDR3 coding sequence is TGCAGTGCTAGAGATGCTCGTGTAGTCGGAAACTCTGGAAACACCATATATTTT. Residues: CSARDARVVGNSGNTIYF.

Remarks on this clonotype: The limits of the CDR3 on the DNA are not certain, so only TCRdb's listed CDR3 is given. The V call is TRBV7-9, the J call TRBJ2-1; TRBD1 was called by the table and not checked on the DNA. The CDR3 sequence runs 12 residues, both termini included. In germline, CDR1 is SEHNR, CDR2 FQNEAQ (reference sequence). The CDR3 here is CASSFGTGSFLF.

About this clonotype: A much larger clonotype is one base distant, so this may be a read error. Here the CDR3 DNA reads TGTGCCAGAGGTGGGGGTAATGAGCAGTTCTTC. Translation: CARGGGNEQFF. The chain has TRBV7-9 and TRBJ2-1; possibly TRBD1 or TRBD2 for D (5 bases each). Germline-derived CDR1 and CDR2 are SEHNR and FQNEAQ (reference sequence). The CDR3 is made up of 11 amino acids. Trimming stripped 9 bases from V and 7 bases from J, with 10 bases between.